This T cell receptor beta chain was captured by sequencing in a study of regulatory T cells in long-lasting Graves disease. There are 15 residues in the CDR3. CDR1 and CDR2 from the germline V gene are MDHEN and SYDVKM. V shed 2 bases and J shed 4 bases, with 14 bases lying between them. This clonotype was seen repeatedly, ten times or more. The antigen remains unidentified. CDR3-region Arm-PCR and iRepertoire HTBI primers produced the TCR beta libraries. TCRdb re-analysed the multiplex PCR reads in MiXCR, keeping a single row per CDR3 protein. The sample yields around 400,000 distinct CDR3 sequences, approximately 23% seen once. Documented time point: persistent/refractory GD, antithyroid drugs over 5 years with positive TRAb. PBMC RNA was the source of the TCR library. Graves' disease diagnoses followed American Thyroid Association guidelines. Each patient gave approximately 9 milliliters of EDTA-anticoagulated peripheral blood.

Whole-study results and caveats: Persistent disease showed a preference for TRBV28, TRBJ1-2 and TRBJ2-5. Persistent Graves' patients showed a TCR diversity that was lower than that of newly diagnosed ones.

This chain joins TRBV28 and TRBJ1-2, with D unresolved. The sample in question was peripheral blood mononuclear cells (PBMCs), obtained when the disease was refractory, from a patient treated with antithyroid drugs. The TCR was taken from a woman aged 35 to 49 with Graves disease. This chain's CDR3 is CASSLVVSSRYGYTF. The CDR3 DNA is TGTGCCAGCAGTTTAGTTGTCAGCAGCCGCTATGGCTACACCTTC.